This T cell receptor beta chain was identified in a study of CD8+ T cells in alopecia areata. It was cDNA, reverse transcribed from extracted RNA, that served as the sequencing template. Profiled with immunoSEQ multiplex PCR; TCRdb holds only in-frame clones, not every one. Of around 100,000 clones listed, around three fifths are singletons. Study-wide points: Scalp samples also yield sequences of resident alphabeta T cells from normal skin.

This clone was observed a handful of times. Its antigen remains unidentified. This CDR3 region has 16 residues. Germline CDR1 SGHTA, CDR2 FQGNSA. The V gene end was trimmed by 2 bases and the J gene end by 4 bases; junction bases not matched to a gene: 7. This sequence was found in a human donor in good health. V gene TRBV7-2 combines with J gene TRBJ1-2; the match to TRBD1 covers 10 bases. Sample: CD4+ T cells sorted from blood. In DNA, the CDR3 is TGTGCCAGCAGCTTAAGGTCGGGACAGGGGACCTATGGCTACACCTTC. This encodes CASSLRSGQGTYGYTF.